Below, 10 T cell receptor beta chains from the same sample are listed, as sequenced in a study of early T cells in non-severe SARS-CoV-2 infection (dated by TCRdb to the early 2020s). The method behind the library was 5' RACE. Sequencing relied on a NextSeq 500. TCRdb trimmed public reads at Q25 via fastp, called clones via MiXCR and kept in-frame beta chains. Merged by CDR3 protein, the rows form single entries marked with the most common genes and DNA. The sample includes some 52,000 distinct CDR3 sequences, with over 7% observed a single time. Clones ranked in the top ten supply 9.4% of the sample. Input material: whole blood. The origin of the receptors is an adult who was a healthcare worker with PCR-confirmed SARS-CoV-2 infection or an uninfected control (not recorded which).

The count of this clonotype is one. This may be a read error: a much more frequent sequence differs by one nucleotide. The V and J genes are TRBV3-1 and TRBJ2-7; maybe TRBD2 (5 bases). Germline V gene sequence: CDR1 LGHDT, CDR2 YNNKEL (reference sequence). The CDR3 sequence is 14 residues long. CDR3 sequence reads: CDSSGGSYPYEQYF. The CDR3 DNA is TGTGACAGCAGCGGAGGCAGCTATCCCTACGAGCAGTACTTC.

This clonotype was seen many times. The chain carries TRBV20-1 and TRBJ1-2; D uncertain. The CDR3 sequence is 11 residues long. Trimming stripped 6 bases from V and 2 bases from J, with 7 bases between. The germline CDR1 and CDR2 sequences are DFQATT and SNEGSKA (reference sequence). CDR3 in amino acids: CSAPQNYGYTF. In DNA, the CDR3 is TGCAGTGCCCCGCAAAACTATGGCTACACCTTC.

This clonotype showed up many times. This sequence joins TRBV28 and TRBJ2-2; D ambiguous. V was cut by 5 bases and J by 2 bases, with 3 bases left in between. In germline, CDR1 is MDHEN, CDR2 SYDVKM. The CDR3 is 12 amino acids. The CDR3 loop reads CASSINTGELFF. CDR3 DNA sequence: TGTGCCAGCAGTATTAACACCGGGGAGCTGTTTTTT.

This clonotype was counted a few times. This chain joins TRBV28 and TRBJ2-3, with a tentative D call TRBD2 (8 bases). V gave up 4 bases and J gave up 6 bases, with 20 bases separating them. CDR1 is MDHEN, CDR2 SYDVKM, per germline. The CDR3 loop spans 16 amino acids. The CDR3 region has the DNA TGTGCCAGCAGTTCTCCGACAGGGTCGGGGGGGGATACGCAGTATTTT. This translates into CASSSPTGSGGDTQYF.

This clonotype was seen repeatedly, ten times or more. The chain has TRBV3-1 and TRBJ2-7, with 8 bases lining up with TRBD1. Trimming removed 0 bases from V and 6 bases from J; junction bases left unmatched: 10. This CDR3 is 16 amino acids long. Germline V gives CDR1 LGHDT, CDR2 YNNKEL (reference sequence). CDR3 residues: CASSQDPGQGSAEQYF. The CDR3 region has the DNA TGTGCCAGCAGCCAAGATCCAGGACAGGGATCTGCCGAGCAGTACTTC.

The CDR3 nucleotides read TGTGCCAGCAGTGACCACAGGGGGAGGGAGGAGACCCAGTACTTC. This gives the protein CASSDHRGREETQYF. The chain joins TRBV28 to TRBJ2-5, with D possibly matching TRBD1 (8 bases). The CDR3 loop spans 15 amino acids. Trimming removed 5 bases at V and 5 bases at J, with 18 bases between. Germline-derived CDR1 and CDR2 are MDHEN and SYDVKM.

The CDR3 DNA reads TGTGCCAGCACCCTTCCTGACAGGACCAATGAGCAGTTCTTC. This encodes CASTLPDRTNEQFF. The chain links TRBV6-2 or TRBV6-3 to TRBJ2-1; a weak D match, TRBD1 (6 bases). The CDR3 is 14 residues long. Germline V lookup: CDR1 MNHEY, CDR2 SVGEGT. Between the trimmed V and J ends, which lost 7 bases and 6 bases, there was a span of 16 bases.

The chain has TRBV11-2 and TRBJ2-7; possible D gene TRBD1, 6 bases. This CDR3 has 17 residues. CDR1 and CDR2 from the germline V gene are SGHAT and FQNNGV. Deletions cut 0 bases from V and 1 base from J, with 16 bases between. The CDR3 spells CASSLDAPWTDSYEQYF. Here the CDR3 DNA reads TGTGCCAGCAGCTTAGATGCCCCCTGGACAGATTCCTACGAGCAGTACTTC.

This chain connects TRBV11-3 to TRBJ1-5; maybe TRBD1 (5 bases). Trimming removed 5 bases at V and 8 bases at J, with 10 bases between. This CDR3 has 12 residues. In germline, CDR1 is SGHNT, CDR2 YENEEA. The CDR3 loop is CASSQGDEPQHF. The CDR3 bases are TGTGCCAGCAGCCAAGGGGACGAGCCCCAGCATTTT.

In this sample, this clonotype turned up many times. The chain is built from TRBV16 and TRBJ1-6; 9 nucleotides match TRBD1. The germline gives CDR1 KGHSY, CDR2 FQNENV. The length of the CDR3 is 17 residues. Trimming took 4 bases from V and 9 from J; bases not matched to a gene: 13. The CDR3 sequence: CASSLRGQGQGSSPLHF. The DNA for the CDR3 is TGTGCCAGCAGCCTGCGGGGACAGGGACAGGGTAGTTCACCCCTCCACTTT. Full variable domain (missing parts from reference TRBV16 and TRBJ1-6): GEEVAQTPKHLVRGEGQKAKLYCAPIKGHSYVFWYQQVLKNEFKFLISFQNENVFDETGMPKERFSAKCLPNSPCSLEIQATKLEDSAVYFCASSLRGQGQGSSPLHFGNGTRLTVT.